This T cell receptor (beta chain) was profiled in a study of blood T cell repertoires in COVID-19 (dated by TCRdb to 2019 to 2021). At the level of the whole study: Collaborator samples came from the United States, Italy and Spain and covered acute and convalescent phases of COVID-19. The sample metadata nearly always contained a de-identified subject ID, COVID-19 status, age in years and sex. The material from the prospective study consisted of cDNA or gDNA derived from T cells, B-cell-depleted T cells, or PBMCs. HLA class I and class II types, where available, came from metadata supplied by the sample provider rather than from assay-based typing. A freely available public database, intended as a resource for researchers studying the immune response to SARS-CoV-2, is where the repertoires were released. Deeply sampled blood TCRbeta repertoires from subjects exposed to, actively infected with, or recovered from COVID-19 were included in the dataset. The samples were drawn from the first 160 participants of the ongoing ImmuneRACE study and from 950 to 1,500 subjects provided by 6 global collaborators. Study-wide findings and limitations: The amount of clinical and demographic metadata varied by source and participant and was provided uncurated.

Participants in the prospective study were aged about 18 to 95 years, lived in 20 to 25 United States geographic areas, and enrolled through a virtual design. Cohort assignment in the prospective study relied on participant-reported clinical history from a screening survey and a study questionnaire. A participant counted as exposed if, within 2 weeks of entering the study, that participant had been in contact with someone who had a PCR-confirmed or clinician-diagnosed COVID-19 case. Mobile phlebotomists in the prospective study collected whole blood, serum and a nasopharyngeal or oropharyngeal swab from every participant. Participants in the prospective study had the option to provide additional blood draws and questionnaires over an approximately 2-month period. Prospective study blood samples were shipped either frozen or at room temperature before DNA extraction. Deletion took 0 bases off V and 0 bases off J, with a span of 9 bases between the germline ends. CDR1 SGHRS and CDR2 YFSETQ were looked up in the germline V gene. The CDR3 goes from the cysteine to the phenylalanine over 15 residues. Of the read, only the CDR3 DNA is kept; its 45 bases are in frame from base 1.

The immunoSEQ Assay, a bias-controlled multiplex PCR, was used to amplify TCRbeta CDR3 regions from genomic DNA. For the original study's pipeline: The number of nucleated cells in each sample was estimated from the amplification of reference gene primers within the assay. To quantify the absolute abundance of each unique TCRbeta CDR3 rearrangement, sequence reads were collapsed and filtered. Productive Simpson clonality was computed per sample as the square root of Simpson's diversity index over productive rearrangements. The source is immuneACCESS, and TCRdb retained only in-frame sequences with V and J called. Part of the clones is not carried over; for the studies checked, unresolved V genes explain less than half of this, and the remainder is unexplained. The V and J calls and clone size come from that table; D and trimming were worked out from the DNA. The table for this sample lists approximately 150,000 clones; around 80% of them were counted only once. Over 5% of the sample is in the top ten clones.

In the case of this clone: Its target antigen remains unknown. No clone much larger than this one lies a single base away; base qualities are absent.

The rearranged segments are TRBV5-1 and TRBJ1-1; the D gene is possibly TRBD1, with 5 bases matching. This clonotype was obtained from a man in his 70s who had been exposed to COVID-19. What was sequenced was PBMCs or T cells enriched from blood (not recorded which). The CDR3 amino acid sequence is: CASSLGEGLNTEAFF. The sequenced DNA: TGCGCCAGCAGCTTGGGGGAGGGGCTGAACACTGAAGCTTTCTTT.